A selection of T cell receptor beta chains follows, all from one sample in a study of shared clonotypes between healthy human individuals. The assay was immunoSEQ multiplex PCR, and TCRdb's table has in-frame clones only and misses some. The sample shows 600,000 to 750,000 clones, 72% of them seen only once. Sequences were obtained from memory CD4+ T cells sorted from blood. The receptors come from a woman in her twenties or thirties in good health. Both conserved end residues are part of each CDR3. Fields, in order: V gene, D gene, J gene, CDR3 protein, CDR3 DNA. D genes are given only for firm matches.

TRBV2	-	TRBJ2-2	CASSEQGFGELFF	TGTGCCAGCAGTGAGCAGGGGTTCGGGGAGCTGTTTTTT
TRBV11-2	-	TRBJ1-3	CASSLVEAGNTIYF	TGTGCCAGCAGCTTAGTGGAGGCGGGAAACACCATATATTTT
TRBV6-1	TRBD1	TRBJ2-7	CASSPRGHEQYF	TGTGCCAGCAGCCCAAGGGGGCACGAGCAGTACTTC
TRBV11-2	TRBD1	TRBJ1-4	CASSSDRGGEKLFF	TGTGCCAGCAGCTCCGACAGGGGAGGTGAAAAACTGTTTTTT
TRBV5-6	-	TRBJ2-1	CASSLVGQVLYNEQFF	TGTGCCAGCAGCTTGGTCGGTCAGGTCCTCTACAATGAGCAGTTCTTC
TRBV5-1	-	TRBJ2-5	CASSPRENQETQYF	TGCGCCAGCAGCCCCCGGGAAAACCAAGAGACCCAGTACTTC
TRBV5-1	-	TRBJ2-7	CASSLAWDSSYEQYF	TGCGCCAGCAGCTTGGCCTGGGACTCATCCTACGAGCAGTACTTC
TRBV10-1	-	TRBJ1-1	CASSVAVNTEAFF	TGCGCCAGCAGTGTAGCAGTGAACACTGAAGCTTTCTTT
TRBV7-2	-	TRBJ2-7	CASSPRTAYEQYF	TGTGCCAGCAGCCCCCGGACAGCCTACGAGCAGTACTTC
TRBV28	-	TRBJ1-5	CASLIRLGQPQHF	TGTGCCAGCCTAATCAGGTTGGGTCAGCCCCAGCATTTT
TRBV7-2	-	TRBJ2-7	CASSLQRDNYEQYF	TGTGCCAGCAGCTTACAGCGAGACAACTACGAGCAGTACTTC
TRBV11-2	-	TRBJ2-3	CASSLDVSGTQYF	TGTGCCAGCAGCTTAGACGTTTCCGGTACGCAGTATTTT